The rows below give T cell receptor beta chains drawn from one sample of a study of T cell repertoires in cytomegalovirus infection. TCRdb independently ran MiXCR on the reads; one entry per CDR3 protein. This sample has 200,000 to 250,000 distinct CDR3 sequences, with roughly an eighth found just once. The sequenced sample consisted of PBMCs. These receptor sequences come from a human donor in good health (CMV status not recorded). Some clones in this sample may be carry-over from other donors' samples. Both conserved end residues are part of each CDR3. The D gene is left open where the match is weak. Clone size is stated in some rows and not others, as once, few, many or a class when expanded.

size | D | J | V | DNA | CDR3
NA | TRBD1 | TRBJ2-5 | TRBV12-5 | TGTGCTAGTGGTTTGGTGGCGGCTATTGGGGACAGGGAAGTGAAGACCCAGTACTTC | CASGLVAAIGDREVKTQYF
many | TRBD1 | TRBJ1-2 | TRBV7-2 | TGTGCCAGCAGCAAGGGGGGACAGGGCTCCCCGGGCTACACCTTC | CASSKGGQGSPGYTF
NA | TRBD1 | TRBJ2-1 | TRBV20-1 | TGCAGTGCGCCTTACAGGGGGTCCTACAATGAGCAGTTCTTC | CSAPYRGSYNEQFF
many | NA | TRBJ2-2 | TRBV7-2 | TGTGCCAGCAGCTTACTGCGGGGCGTAAACACCGGGGAGCTGTTTTTT | CASSLLRGVNTGELFF
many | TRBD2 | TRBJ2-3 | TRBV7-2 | TGTGCCAGCAGCTTAGGTCGACTAGCGGGAGGCACAGATACGCAGTATTTT | CASSLGRLAGGTDTQYF
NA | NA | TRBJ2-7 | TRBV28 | TGTGCCAGCAACGGAGCCGGCTCCTACGAGCAGTACTTC | CASNGAGSYEQYF
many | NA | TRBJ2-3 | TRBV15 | TGTGCCACCAGCAGAGAGGGGAGAATGGTTGCGCAGTATTTT | CATSREGRMVAQYF
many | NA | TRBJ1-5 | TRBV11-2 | TGTGCCAGCAGCTTAGATTTGGGTTGGCCCCAGCATTTT | CASSLDLGWPQHF
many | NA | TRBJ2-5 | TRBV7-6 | TGTGCCAGCAGCCTTCGAGGGGGGTCAGAGACCCAGTACTTC | CASSLRGGSETQYF
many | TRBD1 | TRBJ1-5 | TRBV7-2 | TGTGCCAGTTCCACCGGGACAGGTAGCAATCAGCCCCAGCATTTT | CASSTGTGSNQPQHF
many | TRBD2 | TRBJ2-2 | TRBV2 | TGTGCCAGCAGCGGGACTAGCGGGAACACCGGGGAGCTGTTTTTT | CASSGTSGNTGELFF
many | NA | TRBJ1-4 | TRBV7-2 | TGTGCCAGCAGCTTAGACAGGGCAAATGAAAAACTGTTTTTT | CASSLDRANEKLFF
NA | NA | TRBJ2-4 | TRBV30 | TGTGCCTGGAGTGTACGGGGGACGCCTCTTCAGTACTTC | CAWSVRGTPLQYF
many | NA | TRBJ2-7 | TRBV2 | TGTGCCAGCGTTCCCCTTACGCCTGTTTACGAGCAGTACTTC | CASVPLTPVYEQYF
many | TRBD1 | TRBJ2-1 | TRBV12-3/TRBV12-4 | TGTGCCAGCAGCCGGGCCGGGACAGGGTACAATGAGCAGTTCTTC | CASSRAGTGYNEQFF
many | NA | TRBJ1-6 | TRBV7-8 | TGTGCCAGCAGCTTATACAGGGATAATTCACCCCTCCACTTT | CASSLYRDNSPLHF
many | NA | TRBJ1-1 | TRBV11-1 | TGTGCCAGCAGCTTCGACAGTTCTAAGACTGAAGCTTTCTTT | CASSFDSSKTEAFF
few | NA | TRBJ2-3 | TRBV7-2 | TGTGCCAGCAGCTTAGTTCGGGGCGCGCAGTATTTT | CASSLVRGAQYF
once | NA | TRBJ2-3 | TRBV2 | TGTGCCAGCAGCGGGCCAATAGCGGCCGAGACGGCAGATACGCAGTATTTT | CASSGPIAAETADTQYF
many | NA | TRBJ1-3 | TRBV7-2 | TGTGCCAGCAGCATTTCTCCCGATGGAAACACCATATATTTT | CASSISPDGNTIYF
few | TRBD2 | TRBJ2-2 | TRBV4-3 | TGCGCCAGCAGCCAAGTGGTTGGGACTAGCGGGAGGGCCGGCACCGGGGAGCTGTTTTTT | CASSQVVGTSGRAGTGELFF
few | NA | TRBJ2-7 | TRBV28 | TGTGCCAGCATCCGAACGGGGACTCACTACGAGCAGTACTTC | CASIRTGTHYEQYF
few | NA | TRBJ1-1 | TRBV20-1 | TGCAGTGCTCCCCGGACGGCGAACACTGAAGCTTTCTTT | CSAPRTANTEAFF
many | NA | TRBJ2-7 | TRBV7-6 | TGTGCCAGCAGCTTAGCGGGGCAGGGAGGCTACGAGCAGTACTTC | CASSLAGQGGYEQYF
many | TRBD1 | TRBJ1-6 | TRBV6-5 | TGTGCCAGCAGGGATTATAGGACAGGGATATCGGATTATAATTCACCCCTCCACTTT | CASRDYRTGISDYNSPLHF
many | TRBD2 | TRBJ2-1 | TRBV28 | TGTGCCAGCAGTTTAGGCGGGAGGACCTACAATGAGCAGTTCTTC | CASSLGGRTYNEQFF
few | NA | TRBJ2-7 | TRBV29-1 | TGCAGCGTTGAAGCGGGACCCGGCGAGCAGTACTTC | CSVEAGPGEQYF
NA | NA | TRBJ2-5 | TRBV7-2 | TGTGCCAGCAGCTTAGAAATTTCCCCAGGCCAAGAGACCCAGTACTTC | CASSLEISPGQETQYF
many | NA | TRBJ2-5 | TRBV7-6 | TGTGCCAGCACGGGGGTCTGGGAGACCCAGTACTTC | CASTGVWETQYF
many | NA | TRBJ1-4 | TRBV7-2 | TGTGCCAGCAGCTTAGCGCTAGCGACTAATGAAAAACTGTTTTTT | CASSLALATNEKLFF
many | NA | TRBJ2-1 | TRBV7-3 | TGTGCCAGCAGCTCCCCCACGACAGTGCCCTACAATGAGCAGTTCTTC | CASSSPTTVPYNEQFF
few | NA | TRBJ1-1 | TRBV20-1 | TGCAGTGCTAGGAACATTAGGAGACAGCTGAACACTGAAGCTTTCTTT | CSARNIRRQLNTEAFF
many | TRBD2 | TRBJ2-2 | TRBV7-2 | TGTGCCAGCAGCTTAGCCTCCGGGACTAGCTACACCGGGGAGCTGTTTTTT | CASSLASGTSYTGELFF
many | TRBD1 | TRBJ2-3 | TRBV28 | TGTGCCAGCAGTTCGGGACAGCTCACAGATACGCAGTATTTT | CASSSGQLTDTQYF
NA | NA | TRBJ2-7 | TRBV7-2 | TGTGCCAGCAGCTTAGAATTCGAGCAGTCCTTC | CASSLEFEQSF
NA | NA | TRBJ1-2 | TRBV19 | TGTGCCAGTAGGTTGGGCAGGAACTATGGCTACACCTTC | CASRLGRNYGYTF
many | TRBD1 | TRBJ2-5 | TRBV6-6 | TGTGCCAGCAGTTTCGGACAGGGCTGGGAGGAGACCCAGTACTTC | CASSFGQGWEETQYF
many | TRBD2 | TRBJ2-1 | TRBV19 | TGTGCCAGTAGTCCCCCCGGGGGAGGGAAGCAGTTCTTC | CASSPPGGGKQFF
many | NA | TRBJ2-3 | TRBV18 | TGTGCCAGCTCACCACCTGAGGGATTGGGCACAGATACGCAGTATTTT | CASSPPEGLGTDTQYF
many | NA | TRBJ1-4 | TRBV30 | TGTGCCTGGAGTGTAGGACAGCGCTTTGAAAAACTGTTTTTT | CAWSVGQRFEKLFF
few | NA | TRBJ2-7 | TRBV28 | TGTGCCAGCAGTTTAACAACAGGGTGGATCTCCGAGCAGTACTTC | CASSLTTGWISEQYF